The 11 T cell receptor beta chains below all came from one sample that was sequenced in a study of shared clonotypes between healthy human individuals. This table comes from immunoSEQ multiplex PCR, and its TCRdb copy is limited to in-frame clones, with some not included. The sample has roughly 450,000 clones, 79% seen once; the top ten hold 10% to 15%. Specimen: PBMCs. The origin of the receptors is a woman aged 40 to 55 in good health. Some clones in this sample may be carry-over from other donors' samples.

This chain joins TRBV29-1 and TRBJ2-5, with D possibly being TRBD2 (5 bases). This CDR3 region has 14 residues. Germline loops: CDR1 SQVTM, CDR2 ANQGSEA. V was shortened by 3 bases and J by 1 base, with 12 bases between the two germline ends. The CDR3 region is CSVESLDSQETQYF. In DNA form, the CDR3 reads TGCAGCGTTGAGTCACTAGATTCCCAAGAGACCCAGTACTTC.

In this sample, this clone turned up once. The chain combines TRBV7-2 with TRBJ2-1, with D maybe TRBD1 (5 bases). CDR1 SGHTA and CDR2 FQGNSA come from the germline V gene. V gave up 6 bases and J gave up 2 bases, with 8 bases separating them. The CDR3 runs 13 residues. CDR3 sequence reads: CASSRQTYNEQFF. CDR3 coding DNA: TGTGCCAGCAGTCGACAGACCTACAATGAGCAGTTCTTC.

This clone was counted between two and nine times. This chain connects TRBV11-2 to TRBJ2-2; D possibly corresponds to TRBD2 (6 bases). The ends were cut back, 5 bases at V and 1 base at J, with 11 bases in the middle. This CDR3 has 15 residues. Germline V gene lookup returns CDR1 SGHAT and CDR2 FQNNGV. CDR3 nucleotide sequence: TGTGCCAGCAGCCAACGCGGGGTGAACACCGGGGAGCTGTTTTTT. Its protein product is CASSQRGVNTGELFF.

The chain uses TRBV15 and TRBJ2-1; D may be TRBD2 (7 bases). The CDR3 contains 17 residues. From germline, CDR1 is LNHNV and CDR2 YYDKDF (reference sequence). V was cut by 1 base and J by 3 bases, with 16 bases left in between. The CDR3, as DNA: TGTGCCACCAGCAGAGGAGGGGGGCTAGCGGACTACAATGAGCAGTTCTTC. Translated, it gives CATSRGGGLADYNEQFF.

This chain connects TRBV18 to TRBJ2-7; TRBD1 matches 10 bases. V lost 2 bases to trimming and J lost 6 bases; unmatched junction nucleotides: 7. Germline V gene data show CDR1 as KGHSH and CDR2 as LQKENI. The CDR3 length is 15 residues. The CDR3 loop reads CASSPSGTGAGEQYF. The DNA of the CDR3 is TGTGCCAGCTCACCATCCGGGACAGGGGCCGGCGAGCAGTACTTC.

The chain recombines TRBV5-1 with TRBJ2-7, with 10 bases matching TRBD2. V shed 4 bases and J 11 bases; nucleotides not matched to a gene: 9. Germline V gene data show CDR1 as SGHRS and CDR2 as YFSETQ. The length of the CDR3 is 13 residues. CDR3 DNA sequence: TGCGCCAGCAGCATCTCGGTCGGGACTAGCGAGTACTTC. It yields the protein CASSISVGTSEYF.

The chain combines TRBV13 with TRBJ2-2; 14 nucleotides line up with TRBD2. The V and J ends lost 4 bases and 6 bases, in that order; junction bases with no gene match: 25. This CDR3 comprises 23 residues. Germline V gene sequence: CDR1 PRHDT, CDR2 FYEKMQ (reference sequence). The CDR3 region is CASSSYNLLPGLAGDLLPGELFF. DNA for the CDR3: TGTGCCAGCAGCTCTTACAACCTCCTACCGGGACTAGCGGGAGATCTACTCCCCGGGGAGCTGTTTTTT.

This sequence joins TRBV6-5 and TRBJ2-2; 9 positions agree with TRBD2. The J segment lost 5 bases and the V segment lost 4 bases, leaving 5 bases of the junction unmatched. This CDR3 is 15 amino acids long. Germline V lookup: CDR1 MNHEY, CDR2 SVGAGI. The CDR3 DNA reads TGTGCCAGCAGTTCGGGACTAGCAGCGACCGGGGAGCTGTTTTTT. As protein: CASSSGLAATGELFF.

The CDR3 bases are TGTGCCAGCAGTGAAGCCGGGGGACAGGCGGGCTATGGCTACACCTTC. It translates to CASSEAGGQAGYGYTF. This chain joins TRBV6-1 and TRBJ1-2; TRBD1 matches 8 bases. The CDR3 runs to 16 residues. V was clipped by 0 bases and J by 4 bases; unmatched bases: 7. CDR1 is MNHNS, CDR2 SASEGT, per germline.

The chain combines TRBV4-3 with TRBJ2-5; 13 bases are a match to TRBD2. Per germline, CDR1 LGHNA and CDR2 YSLEER. Germline trimming cut 4 bases from V and 5 bases from J; bases unmatched to any gene: 7. This CDR3 has 16 amino acids. As DNA, the CDR3 is TGCGCCAGCAGCCCTTCACTAGCGGGAGGGTGGGAGACCCAGTACTTC. Protein: CASSPSLAGGWETQYF.

This clone was counted only a few times. The chain recombines TRBV7-8 with TRBJ1-5, with D tentatively TRBD1 (5 bases). Germline lookup yields CDR1 SGHVS and CDR2 FQNEAQ. The CDR3 extends over 15 amino acids. V was trimmed by 5 bases and J by 5 bases, leaving 16 bases between them. The CDR3 loop reads CASSRDRNPHQPQHF. The CDR3 DNA is TGTGCCAGCAGCCGGGACCGCAACCCGCATCAGCCCCAGCATTTT.